This TCR beta chain comes out of a study of shared clonotypes between healthy human individuals. Study background: The plates for each donor numbered three CD4 naive, three CD4 memory, two CD8 naive and one CD8 memory. General study findings and limits: Relative to clonotypes present in all four donors, those not shared had lower generation probabilities.

As regards this clone: Its target is unknown.

Replicate PCRs from sorted subsets contained around 200 ng DNA, which is 31,000 or so T cell genomes. TCRdb's table, derived via immunoSEQ multiplex PCR, lists solely in-frame clones and lacks some. The table has about 1.5 million clones, approximately 98% seen once. Deletions cut 0 bases from V and 1 base from J, with 19 bases between. CDR1 is GTSNPN, CDR2 SVGIG, per germline (reference sequence). This CDR3 is built from 17 residues. The chain links TRBV30 to TRBJ2-7; D ambiguous. Input material: naive CD4+ T cells sorted from blood. The subset is: CD45RA+ positively selected. The TCR was taken from a man between 25 and 39 years old in good health. The CDR3 bases are TGTGCCTGGAGTGTATACTTTCCTCTGAGGTCGTCCTACGAGCAGTACTTC. Amino acid sequence: CAWSVYFPLRSSYEQYF.